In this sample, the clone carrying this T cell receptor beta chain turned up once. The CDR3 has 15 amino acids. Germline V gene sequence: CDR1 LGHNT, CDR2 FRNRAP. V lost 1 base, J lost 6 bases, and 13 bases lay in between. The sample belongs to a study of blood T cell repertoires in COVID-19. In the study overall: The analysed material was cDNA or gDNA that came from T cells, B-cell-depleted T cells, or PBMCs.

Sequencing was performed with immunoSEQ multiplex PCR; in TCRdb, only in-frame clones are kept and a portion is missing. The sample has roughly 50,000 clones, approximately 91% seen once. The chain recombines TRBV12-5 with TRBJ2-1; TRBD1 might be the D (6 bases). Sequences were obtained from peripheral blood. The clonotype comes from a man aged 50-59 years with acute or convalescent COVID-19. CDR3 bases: TGTGCTAGTGGTTTGGATCCAGGGGTGCTCAATGAGCAGTTCTTC. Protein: CASGLDPGVLNEQFF.